Below are 15 T cell receptor beta chains sequenced from a single sample in a study of T cell responses to AZD1222 COVID-19 vaccine. TCRdb's table, derived via immunoSEQ multiplex PCR, lists solely in-frame clones and lacks some. Among 150,000 to 200,000 clones listed, around 92% were seen once. The material was peripheral blood, obtained 28 days after the second AZD1222 dose. The source of these receptors is an adult who received the AZD1222 COVID-19 vaccine.

The chain recombines TRBV30 with TRBJ1-1, with D uncertain. This CDR3 has 12 amino acids. Germline V gene lookup returns CDR1 GTSNPN and CDR2 SVGIG (reference sequence). Trimming stripped 0 bases from V and 1 base from J, with 3 bases between. For the CDR3, the DNA is TGTGCCTGGAGTGTGGGGAACACTGAAGCTTTCTTT. It encodes CAWSVGNTEAFF.

This sequence joins TRBV2 and TRBJ1-1; a weak D match, TRBD1 (6 bases). Germline V lookup: CDR1 SNHLY, CDR2 FYNNEI. This CDR3 has 14 amino acids. V was clipped by 7 bases and J by 0 bases, with 12 bases between them. CDR3 loop: CASNQQGLNTEAFF. CDR3 in DNA: TGTGCCAGCAATCAACAGGGCTTGAACACTGAAGCTTTCTTT.

The chain employs TRBV4-1 and TRBJ1-5; D gene ambiguous. Germline assignment: CDR1 MGHRA and CDR2 YSYEKL. V gave up 0 bases and J gave up 1 base, with 4 bases separating them. This CDR3 spans 14 amino acids. The CDR3 loop is CASSQEGSNQPQHF. Written as DNA, the CDR3 is TGCGCCAGCAGCCAAGAGGGCAGCAATCAGCCCCAGCATTTT.

The chain recombines TRBV6-5 with TRBJ2-7, with 7 bases that match TRBD1. The CDR3 spans 14 residues. CDR1 and CDR2 from the germline V gene are MNHEY and SVGAGI. V lost 5 bases, J lost 0 bases, and 4 bases stayed unmatched. Here the CDR3 DNA reads TGTGCCAGCAGTACAGACAGGGACTCCTACGAGCAGTACTTC. Translated, it gives CASSTDRDSYEQYF.

This rearrangement joins TRBV6-5 to TRBJ1-1; TRBD1 might be the D (5 bases). The V end was cut by 7 bases, the J end by 3 bases, with 12 bases between. Per the germline V gene, CDR1 is MNHEY and CDR2 is SVGAGI. The length of the CDR3 is 13 residues. This CDR3 is CASIAGGDTEAFF. The CDR3 DNA is TGTGCCAGCATTGCTGGAGGGGACACTGAAGCTTTCTTT.

This clone was seen only once. This sequence joins TRBV11-2 and TRBJ1-2, with 8 positions matching TRBD1. The CDR3 covers 17 residues. Looked up from germline, CDR1 is SGHAT and CDR2 is FQNNGV. V lost 6 bases, J lost 2 bases, and 14 bases stayed unmatched. CDR3 region: CASRRIGRQGRNYGYTF. The CDR3 DNA is TGTGCCAGCAGGAGAATCGGGAGACAGGGGAGAAACTATGGCTACACCTTC.

The V and J genes are TRBV5-6 and TRBJ2-3; D uncertain. In germline, CDR1 is SGHDT, CDR2 YYEEEE. Trimming took 0 bases from V and 2 from J, leaving 7 bases between them. The CDR3 totals 14 residues. In DNA form, the CDR3 reads TGTGCCAGCAGCTTGGGACGGAACACAGATACGCAGTATTTT. Amino acids: CASSLGRNTDTQYF.

The gene calls are TRBV5-6 and TRBJ2-7; D remains unclear. With 1 base removed from V and 4 bases from J, the gap between germline ends came to 6 bases. The germline V gene has CDR1 SGHDT and CDR2 YYEEEE. The CDR3 covers 12 residues. The CDR3: CASSLYVYEQYF. The CDR3 DNA sequence: TGTGCCAGCAGCTTGTATGTTTACGAGCAGTACTTC.

This chain uses TRBV19 with TRBJ1-3, with D unresolved. CDR3 length: 14 residues. CDR1 LNHDA and CDR2 SQIVND come from the germline V gene (reference sequence). Trimming removed 5 bases from V and 0 bases from J, with 8 bases in between. The CDR3 region is CASSPLASGNTIYF. The DNA for the CDR3 is TGTGCCAGTAGTCCATTGGCCTCTGGAAACACCATATATTTT.

The chain employs TRBV6-6 and TRBJ1-2, with TRBD1 matching over 9 bases. J gave up 7 bases and V 0 bases, and 9 bases lay outside the gene matches. This CDR3 has 16 amino acids. The germline V gene encodes CDR1 MNHNY and CDR2 SVGAGI (reference sequence). CDR3 sequence reads: CASSYSTGGQGVGYTF. The CDR3 DNA reads TGTGCCAGCAGTTACTCGACGGGGGGACAGGGTGTTGGCTACACCTTC.

The rearrangement joins TRBV2 to TRBJ2-2; D could derive from TRBD1 or TRBD2 (5 bases each). CDR3 length equals 13 residues. Germline loops: CDR1 SNHLY, CDR2 FYNNEI. V lost 7 bases to trimming and J lost 4 bases, with 10 bases between them. The CDR3 region has the DNA TGTGCCAGCATGAGGGGAGTCACCGGGGAGCTGTTTTTT. Translated: CASMRGVTGELFF.

The V and J genes are TRBV3-1 (or the pseudogene TRBV3-2) and TRBJ2-7; no clear D. CDR1 is LGHDT and CDR2 is YNNKEL in the germline V gene (reference sequence). The V end lost 4 bases, the J end lost 3 bases, and 10 bases lay between the germline ends. The CDR3 has 13 amino acids. The CDR3 reads CASSPLDHYEQYF. The DNA of the CDR3 is TGTGCCAGCAGCCCCCTGGACCACTACGAGCAGTACTTC.

This clone was seen a single time. The chain joins TRBV6-6 to TRBJ2-7, with 10 bases aligning to TRBD2. This CDR3 region has 14 residues. Losses at the gene ends were 5 bases for V and 1 base for J; bases not matched to a gene: 2. Germline assignment: CDR1 MNHNY and CDR2 SVGAGI (reference sequence). The CDR3 is CASSLAGVSYEQYF. In DNA, the CDR3 is TGTGCCAGCAGTCTAGCGGGGGTTTCCTACGAGCAGTACTTC.

This chain joins TRBV18 and TRBJ2-7, with a weak D call TRBD1 (6 bases). The CDR3 covers 15 residues. V lost 3 bases and J lost 0, with 12 bases in between. Germline values: CDR1 KGHSH, CDR2 LQKENI. This CDR3 reads CASSPGTLSSYEQYF. In DNA, the CDR3 is TGTGCCAGCTCACCGGGGACACTAAGCTCCTACGAGCAGTACTTC.

The gene calls are TRBV2 and TRBJ1-1; D unclear. The CDR3 covers 15 residues. V was pared by 2 bases and J by 2 bases, with 12 bases between. The germline V gene encodes CDR1 SNHLY and CDR2 FYNNEI. DNA for the CDR3: TGTGCCAGCAGTGAATCTCGGAGTCTTAACACTGAAGCTTTCTTT. This translates into CASSESRSLNTEAFF.